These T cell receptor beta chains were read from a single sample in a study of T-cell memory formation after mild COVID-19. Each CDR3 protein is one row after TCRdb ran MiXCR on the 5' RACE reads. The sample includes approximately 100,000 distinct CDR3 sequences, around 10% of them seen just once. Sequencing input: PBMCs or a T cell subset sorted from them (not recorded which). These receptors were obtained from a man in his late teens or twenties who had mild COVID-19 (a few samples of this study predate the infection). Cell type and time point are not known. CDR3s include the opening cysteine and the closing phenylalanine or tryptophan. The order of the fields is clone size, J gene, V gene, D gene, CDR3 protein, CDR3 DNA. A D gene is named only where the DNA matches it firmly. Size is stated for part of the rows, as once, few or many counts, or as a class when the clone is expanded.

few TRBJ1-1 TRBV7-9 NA CASSYKPRDTEAFF TGTGCCAGCAGCTATAAACCAAGAGACACTGAAGCTTTCTTT
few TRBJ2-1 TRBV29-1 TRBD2 CSADRLAGENEQFF TGCAGCGCCGACAGACTAGCGGGGGAGAATGAGCAGTTCTTC
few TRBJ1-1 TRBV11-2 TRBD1 CASSRQGHHPRAEAFF TGTGCCAGCAGCCGACAGGGTCATCACCCCCGGGCTGAAGCTTTCTTT
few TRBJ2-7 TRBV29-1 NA CSVESRETRPHLSRARQYF TGCAGCGTTGAAAGTCGTGAAACGAGACCTCATCTGTCCCGGGCGAGGCAGTACTTC
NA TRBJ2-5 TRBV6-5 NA CASRNGGTQYF TGTGCCAGCAGAAACGGGGGGACCCAGTACTTC
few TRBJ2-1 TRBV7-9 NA CASSLAGQVEQFF TGTGCCAGCAGCTTAGCAGGGCAGGTTGAGCAGTTCTTC
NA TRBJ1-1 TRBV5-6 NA CASSRATDRAQEAFF TGTGCCAGCAGCCGGGCGACCGACAGAGCTCAAGAAGCTTTCTTT
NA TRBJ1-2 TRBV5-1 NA CASSFRDSNYGYTF TGCGCCAGCAGCTTCAGGGACTCTAACTATGGCTACACCTTC
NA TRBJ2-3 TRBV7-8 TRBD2 CASSLSFQRGYNTDTQYF TGTGCCAGCAGCTTATCGTTCCAGCGGGGGTACAACACAGATACGCAGTATTTT
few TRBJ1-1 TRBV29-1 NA CSVETGGHLEAFF TGCAGCGTTGAAACGGGAGGGCACCTTGAAGCTTTCTTT
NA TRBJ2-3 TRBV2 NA CASSEIQVTVDTQYF TGTGCCAGCAGTGAAATCCAAGTTACGGTAGATACGCAGTATTTT
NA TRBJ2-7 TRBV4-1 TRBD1 CASSLSGQGGPYEQYF TGCGCCAGCAGCCTGTCGGGACAGGGTGGACCCTACGAGCAGTACTTC
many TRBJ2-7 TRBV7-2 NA CASSRSGGWYEQYF TGTGCCAGCAGTCGGTCCGGGGGATGGTACGAGCAGTACTTC
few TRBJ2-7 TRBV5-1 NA CASSFKQGSYEQYF TGCGCCAGCAGCTTCAAACAGGGATCCTACGAGCAGTACTTC
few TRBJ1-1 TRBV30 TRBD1 CAWITGQGIEGYTEAFF TGTGCCTGGATTACGGGACAGGGGATTGAGGGCTACACTGAAGCTTTCTTT
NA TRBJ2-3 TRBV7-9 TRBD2 CASSPGTSEGTDTQYF TGTGCCAGCAGCCCGGGGACTAGCGAGGGCACAGATACGCAGTATTTT
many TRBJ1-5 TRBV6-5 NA CASSSGQNQPQHF TGTGCCAGCAGCTCCGGACAGAATCAGCCCCAGCATTTT
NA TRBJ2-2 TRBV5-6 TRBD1 CASSIGTGPGELFF TGTGCCAGCAGCATTGGGACAGGGCCCGGGGAGCTGTTTTTT
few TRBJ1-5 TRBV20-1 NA CSAIWGVGNQPQHF TGCAGTGCTATTTGGGGGGTTGGCAATCAGCCCCAGCATTTT
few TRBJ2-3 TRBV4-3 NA CASSQEQAQPDTQYF TGCGCCAGCAGCCAAGAGCAGGCCCAACCAGATACGCAGTATTTT
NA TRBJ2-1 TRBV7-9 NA CASSPTYYEQFF TGTGCCAGCAGCCCAACTTATTATGAGCAGTTCTTC
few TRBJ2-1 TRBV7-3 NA CASSSGSSSYNEQFF TGTGCCAGCAGCTCCGGCAGTAGCTCCTACAATGAGCAGTTCTTC
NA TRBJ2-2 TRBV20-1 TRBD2 CSARRPLAGANTGELFF TGCAGTGCTCGAAGGCCACTAGCGGGGGCTAACACCGGGGAGCTGTTTTTT
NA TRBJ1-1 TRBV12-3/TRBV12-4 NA CASSRGSNTEAFF TGTGCCAGCAGTCGGGGTTCGAACACTGAAGCTTTCTTT
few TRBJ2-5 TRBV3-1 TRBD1 CASSHPPGQGIFWETQYF TGTGCCAGCAGCCACCCCCCGGGACAGGGTATCTTTTGGGAGACCCAGTACTTC
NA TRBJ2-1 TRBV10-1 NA CASIGFLAYNEQFF TGCGCCAGCATCGGTTTCCTCGCCTACAATGAGCAGTTCTTC
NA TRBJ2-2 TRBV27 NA CASSLSWYTGELFF TGTGCCAGCAGTTTATCGTGGTACACCGGGGAGCTGTTTTTT
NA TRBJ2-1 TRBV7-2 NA CASSPAASYNEQFF TGTGCCAGCAGCCCGGCGGCCTCCTACAATGAGCAGTTCTTC
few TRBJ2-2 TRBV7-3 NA CASSPGTTGELFF TGTGCCAGCAGCCCAGGGACGACCGGGGAGCTGTTTTTT
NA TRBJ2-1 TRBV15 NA CATSRARGPYNEQFF TGTGCCACCAGCAGAGCCCGGGGACCCTACAATGAGCAGTTCTTC
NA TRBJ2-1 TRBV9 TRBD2 CASSVASGGRVGEQFF TGTGCCAGCAGCGTAGCTAGCGGGGGGCGCGTCGGTGAGCAGTTCTTC
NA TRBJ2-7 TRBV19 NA CASSPDRTQGQYF TGTGCCAGTAGTCCAGACAGGACCCAAGGGCAGTACTTC
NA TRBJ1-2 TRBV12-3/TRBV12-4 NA CASSLGEGYGYTF TGTGCCAGCAGTTTAGGGGAGGGCTATGGCTACACCTTC
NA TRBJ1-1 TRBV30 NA CAWSARNTEAFF TGTGCCTGGAGTGCTCGGAACACTGAAGCTTTCTTT
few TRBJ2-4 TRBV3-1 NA CASSHSEDIKNIQYF TGTGCCAGCAGCCACTCTGAAGATATCAAAAACATTCAGTACTTC
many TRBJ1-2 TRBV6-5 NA CASRRGRGISYTF TGTGCCAGCAGACGGGGCAGGGGTATCAGCTACACCTTC
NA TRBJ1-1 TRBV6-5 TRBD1 CASSPDRGYTEAFF TGTGCCAGCAGTCCCGACAGGGGGTACACTGAAGCTTTCTTT
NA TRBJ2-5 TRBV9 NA CASSVSGTVWETQYF TGTGCCAGCAGCGTCTCCGGGACTGTCTGGGAGACCCAGTACTTC
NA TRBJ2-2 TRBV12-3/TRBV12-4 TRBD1 CASSLEGATGELFF TGTGCCAGCAGTTTAGAGGGGGCAACCGGGGAGCTGTTTTTT
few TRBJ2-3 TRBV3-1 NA CASSQWKKDTQYF TGTGCCAGCAGCCAATGGAAGAAAGATACGCAGTATTTT
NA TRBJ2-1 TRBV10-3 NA CAISRDGQVNEQFF TGTGCCATCAGTAGGGACGGCCAGGTTAATGAGCAGTTCTTC
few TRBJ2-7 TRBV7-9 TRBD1 CASSSRDSPYEQYF TGTGCCAGCAGCTCCCGGGACAGTCCCTACGAGCAGTACTTC
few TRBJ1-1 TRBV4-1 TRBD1 CASSQEGGQGAFTEAFF TGCGCCAGCAGCCAAGAGGGTGGACAGGGGGCGTTCACTGAAGCTTTCTTT
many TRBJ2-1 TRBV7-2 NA CASSFGLRGAGADEQFF TGTGCCAGCAGCTTCGGGTTAAGGGGGGCAGGGGCCGATGAGCAGTTCTTC
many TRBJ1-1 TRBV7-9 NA CASSYIQVEAFF TGTGCCAGCAGCTATATCCAGGTGGAAGCTTTCTTT
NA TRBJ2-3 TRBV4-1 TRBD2 CASSQVRLATDTQYF TGCGCCAGCAGCCAAGTGCGACTAGCGACAGATACGCAGTATTTT
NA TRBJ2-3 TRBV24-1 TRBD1 CATSDQGQGATDTQYF TGTGCCACCAGTGATCAGGGACAGGGGGCCACAGATACGCAGTATTTT